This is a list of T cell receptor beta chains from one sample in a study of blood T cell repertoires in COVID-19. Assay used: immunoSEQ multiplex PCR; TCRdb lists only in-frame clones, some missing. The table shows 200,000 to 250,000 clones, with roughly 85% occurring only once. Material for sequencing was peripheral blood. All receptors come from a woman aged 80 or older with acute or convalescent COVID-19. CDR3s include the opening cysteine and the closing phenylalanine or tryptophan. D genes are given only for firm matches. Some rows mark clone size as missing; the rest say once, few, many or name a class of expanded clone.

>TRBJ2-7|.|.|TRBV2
CASRLDSDSYEQYF
TGTGCCAGCAGATTGGACAGCGATTCCTACGAGCAGTACTTC
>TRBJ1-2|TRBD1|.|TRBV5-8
CASSLDDRAYYGYTF
TGTGCCAGCAGCCTTGACGACAGGGCCTACTATGGCTACACCTTC
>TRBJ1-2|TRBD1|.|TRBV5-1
CASSLGGQGTANYGYTF
TGCGCCAGCAGCTTGGGGGGACAGGGGACCGCTAACTATGGCTACACCTTC
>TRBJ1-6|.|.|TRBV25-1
CASSVGGGGDSPLHF
TGTGCCAGCAGTGTCGGAGGTGGGGGCGATTCACCCCTCCACTTT
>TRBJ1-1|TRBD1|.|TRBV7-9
CASSFAGQGFTEAFF
TGTGCCAGCAGCTTCGCGGGACAGGGGTTCACTGAAGCTTTCTTT
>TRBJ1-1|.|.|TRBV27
CASRTRGGVNTEAFF
TGTGCCAGCCGCACGAGGGGGGGGGTGAACACTGAAGCTTTCTTT
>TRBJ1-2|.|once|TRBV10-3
CAISEEVGTLSGGYTF
TGTGCCATCAGTGAGGAGGTGGGGACACTCTCAGGGGGCTACACCTTC
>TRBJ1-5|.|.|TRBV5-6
CASSLRGEYSNQPQHF
TGTGCCAGCAGCTTGAGAGGAGAGTATAGCAATCAGCCCCAGCATTTT
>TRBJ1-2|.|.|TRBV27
CASSPLGQNLHGYTF
TGTGCCAGCAGTCCCCTAGGACAGAATCTCCATGGCTACACCTTC
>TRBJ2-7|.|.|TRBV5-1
CASSLPGYEQYF
TGCGCCAGCAGCTTGCCCGGGTACGAGCAGTACTTC
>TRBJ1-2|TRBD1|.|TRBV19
CASSISGTGSPSGGYTF
TGTGCCAGTAGTATCTCGGGGACAGGGAGTCCCTCAGGCGGCTACACCTTC
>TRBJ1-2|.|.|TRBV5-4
CASSPQGGNYGYTF
TGTGCCAGCAGCCCACAGGGTGGTAACTATGGCTACACCTTC
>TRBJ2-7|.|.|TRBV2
CASYEPGRAEGEQYF
TGTGCCAGTTACGAACCGGGCAGGGCAGAAGGCGAGCAGTACTTC
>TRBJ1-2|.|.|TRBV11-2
CASSPLDYRGGYTF
TGTGCCAGCAGCCCTCTCGACTATAGGGGGGGCTACACCTTC
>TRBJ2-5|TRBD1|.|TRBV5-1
CASSLVARGRETQYF
TGCGCCAGCAGCTTGGTCGCCAGGGGGCGGGAGACCCAGTACTTC
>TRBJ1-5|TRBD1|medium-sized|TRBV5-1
CASYNRGKYSNQPQHF
TGCGCCAGCTATAACAGGGGAAAATATAGCAATCAGCCCCAGCATTTT
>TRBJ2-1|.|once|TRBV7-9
CASSLGTRNEQFF
TGTGCCAGCAGCTTAGGGACTCGAAATGAGCAGTTCTTC
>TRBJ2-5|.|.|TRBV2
CASRGLETQYF
TGTGCCAGCAGGGGACTAGAGACCCAGTACTTC
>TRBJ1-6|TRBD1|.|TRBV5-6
CASSSPGGFNSPLHF
TGTGCCAGCAGCTCGCCAGGGGGCTTTAATTCACCCCTCCACTTT
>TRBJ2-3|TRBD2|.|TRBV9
CASSPRGLAGWSDTQYF
TGTGCCAGCAGCCCCCGGGGACTAGCGGGGTGGTCAGATACGCAGTATTTT
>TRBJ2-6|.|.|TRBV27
CASSLELPWESRGANVLTF
TGTGCCAGCAGTCTGGAACTACCTTGGGAGAGTCGTGGGGCCAACGTCCTGACTTTC
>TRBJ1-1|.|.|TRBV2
CASSEGGNTEAFF
TGTGCCAGCAGTGAAGGAGGGAACACTGAAGCTTTCTTT
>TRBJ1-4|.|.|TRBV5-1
CASSFSQGEKLFF
TGCGCCAGCAGCTTTAGTCAGGGGGAAAAACTGTTTTTT
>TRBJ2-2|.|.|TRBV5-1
CASFEALSFTGELFF
TGCGCCAGCTTCGAGGCATTGTCCTTTACCGGGGAGCTGTTTTTT
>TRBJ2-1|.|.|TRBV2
CASSEGLANYNEQFF
TGTGCCAGCAGTGAAGGCCTAGCGAACTACAATGAGCAGTTCTTC
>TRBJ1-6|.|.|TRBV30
CAWTLEGRPYNSPLHF
TGTGCCTGGACCCTGGAGGGGCGCCCGTATAATTCACCCCTCCACTTT
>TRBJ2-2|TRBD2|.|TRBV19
CASNSGGGTGELFF
TGTGCCAGTAATAGCGGGGGCGGCACCGGGGAGCTGTTTTTT
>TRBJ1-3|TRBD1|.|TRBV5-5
CASSLVGTDSGNTIYF
TGTGCCAGCAGCTTGGTGGGGACAGACTCTGGAAACACCATATATTTT
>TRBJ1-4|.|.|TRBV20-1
CSARGGEKLFF
TGCAGTGCTAGAGGAGGTGAAAAACTGTTTTTT
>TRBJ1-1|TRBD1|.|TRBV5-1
CASSFRQGQNFKSTEAFF
TGCGCCAGCAGCTTCCGACAGGGGCAGAATTTTAAGAGTACTGAAGCTTTCTTT
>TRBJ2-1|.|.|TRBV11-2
CASSLSGEQFF
TGTGCCAGCAGCTTATCGGGGGAGCAGTTCTTC
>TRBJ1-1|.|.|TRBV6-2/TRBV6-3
CASSSRTEAFF
TGTGCCAGCAGTAGCAGGACTGAAGCTTTCTTT
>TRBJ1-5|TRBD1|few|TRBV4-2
CASSPGTGRNQPQHF
TGTGCCAGCAGCCCTGGGACAGGGCGCAATCAGCCCCAGCATTTT
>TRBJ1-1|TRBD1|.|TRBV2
CASRPRQGVDTEAFF
TGTGCCAGCAGGCCCCGTCAGGGGGTAGACACTGAAGCTTTCTTT
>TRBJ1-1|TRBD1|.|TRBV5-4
CASSFGDRDTEAFF
TGTGCCAGCAGCTTCGGGGACAGGGACACTGAAGCTTTCTTT
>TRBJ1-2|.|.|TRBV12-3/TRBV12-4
CASSLGAGVGYTF
TGTGCCAGCAGTCTCGGGGCAGGGGTTGGCTACACCTTC